This record concerns one T cell receptor beta chain sequence. Its antigen is unidentified. This record comes from a study of identical twins. Regarding the study as a whole: Excess twin sharing in beta out-of-frame sequences was weaker.

TCRdb recomputed calls from the 5' RACE reads with MiXCR, one row per CDR3 protein. The sample has about 520,000 distinct CDR3 sequences, less than 25% seen once. These data were also reused for a study on T cells expressing NK-cell markers. That publication notes: Out of eight donors sequenced, seven tested HCMV-seropositive and the remaining one seronegative.

The TCR comes from a young woman in good health. Material for sequencing was CD4+ T cells sorted from blood.

Here the CDR3 reads CASGVLRSGANVLTF. CDR3 coding DNA: TGTGCCAGCGGCGTATTGCGCTCTGGGGCCAACGTCCTGACTTTC. The chain combines TRBV7-9 with TRBJ2-6; D not resolved. Trimming took 8 bases from V and 0 from J, leaving 11 bases between them. Germline V gene lookup returns CDR1 SEHNR and CDR2 FQNEAQ (reference sequence). The CDR3 totals 15 residues.